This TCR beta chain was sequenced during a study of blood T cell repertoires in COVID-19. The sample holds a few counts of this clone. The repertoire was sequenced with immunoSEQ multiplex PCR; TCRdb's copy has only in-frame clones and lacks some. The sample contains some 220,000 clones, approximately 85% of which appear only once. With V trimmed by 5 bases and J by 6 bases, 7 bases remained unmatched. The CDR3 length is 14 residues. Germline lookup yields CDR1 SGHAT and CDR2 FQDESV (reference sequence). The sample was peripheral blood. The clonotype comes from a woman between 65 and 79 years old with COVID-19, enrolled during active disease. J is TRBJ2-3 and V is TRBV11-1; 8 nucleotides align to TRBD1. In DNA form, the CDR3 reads TGTGCCAGCAGCGGGGGACAGGCGAGGGATACGCAGTATTTT. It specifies CASSGGQARDTQYF. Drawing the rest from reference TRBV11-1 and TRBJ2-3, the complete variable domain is EAEVAQSPRYKITEKSQAVAFWCDPISGHATLYWYRQILGQGPELLVQFQDESVVDDSQLPKDRFSAERLKGVDSTLKIQPAELGDSAMYLCASSGGQARDTQYFGPGTRLTVL.